The entry below describes one T cell receptor (beta chain). Its antigen is currently unknown. The data are from a study of graft-versus-host responses after intestinal transplantation. The overall study: Recipients received multivisceral, liver-intestinal, or isolated intestinal transplants. General study findings and limits: GvH clones were identified in recipient marrow, with some first appearing in ileum or blood. HvG clone declines early post-transplant were associated with peak circulating GvH levels.

This CDR3 spans 14 amino acids. V lost 7 bases and J 8 bases, leaving 17 bases between the germline ends. Germline V CDR1 and CDR2: MNHEY, SMNVEV (reference sequence). Some clones are missing from TCRdb's copy, which holds only in-frame ones; the method was immunoSEQ multiplex PCR. The data show tens of thousands of clones, with around 90% seen just once and less than 5% held by the top ten. Source: unstimulated CD8+ T cells sorted from spleen or lymph node cells, taken before transplant. The TCR was taken from a human donor who was the organ donor for an intestinal transplant. The chain uses TRBV27 and TRBJ1-4, with a weak D call TRBD1 (5 bases). CDR3 in amino acids: CASTDLGGVEKLFF. Here the CDR3 DNA reads TGTGCCAGCACCGATTTGGGGGGTGTCGAAAAACTGTTTTTT.